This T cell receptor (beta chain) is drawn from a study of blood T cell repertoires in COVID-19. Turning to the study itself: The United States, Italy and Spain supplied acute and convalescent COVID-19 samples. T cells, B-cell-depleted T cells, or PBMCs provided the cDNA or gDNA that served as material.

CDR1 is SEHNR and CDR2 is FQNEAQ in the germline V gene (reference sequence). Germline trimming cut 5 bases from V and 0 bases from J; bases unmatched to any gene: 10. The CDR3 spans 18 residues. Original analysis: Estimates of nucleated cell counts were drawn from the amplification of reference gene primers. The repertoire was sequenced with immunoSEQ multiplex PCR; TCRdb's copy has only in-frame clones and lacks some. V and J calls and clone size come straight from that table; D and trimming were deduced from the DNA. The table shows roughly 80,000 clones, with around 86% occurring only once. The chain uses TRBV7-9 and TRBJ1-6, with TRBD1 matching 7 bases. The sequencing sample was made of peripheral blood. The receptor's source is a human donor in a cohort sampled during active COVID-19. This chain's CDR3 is CASSPRDRYSSYNSPLHF. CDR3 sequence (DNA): TGTGCCAGCAGCCCAAGGGACAGATATAGCTCCTATAATTCACCCCTCCACTTT.